These 10 T cell receptor beta chains share one sample of origin, sequenced in a study of chemoradiotherapy in HPV16-positive cancers. Assay: immunoSEQ multiplex PCR; the TCRdb copy retains only in-frame clones and omits some. The sample shows fewer than 3,500 clones, approximately 88% of them seen only once. The material sequenced was tumor tissue, taken from a patient who underwent chemoradiotherapy. These receptor sequences come from a human donor with HPV-associated anogenital cancer.

The chain uses TRBV30 and TRBJ1-1; TRBD1 agrees at 7 bases. The CDR3 has 14 amino acids. V gave up 3 bases and J gave up 5 bases; unmatched junction bases: 9. Germline V gene sequence: CDR1 GTSNPN, CDR2 SVGIG (reference sequence). CDR3 region: CAWRPTGVWTEAFF. The CDR3, as DNA: TGTGCCTGGAGGCCCACAGGGGTTTGGACTGAAGCTTTCTTT. Variable domain in full (rest from reference TRBV30 and TRBJ1-1): SQTIHQWPATLVQPVGSPLSLECTVEGTSNPNLYWYRQAAGRGLQLLFYSVGIGQISSEVPQNLSASRPQDRQFILSSKKLLLSDSGFYLCAWRPTGVWTEAFFGQGTRLTVV.

This clone was recorded once. The chain joins TRBV2 to TRBJ1-5, with 7 bases identical to TRBD1. CDR1 is SNHLY and CDR2 is FYNNEI in the germline V gene. This CDR3 is built from 15 residues. Trimming cost V 3 bases and J 1 base; bases outside gene matches: 3. CDR3 sequence reads: CASSDRQGSNQPQHF. The CDR3, as DNA: TGTGCCAGCAGTGACCGACAGGGCAGCAATCAGCCCCAGCATTTT.

The rearrangement links TRBV6-6 to TRBJ1-6; no clear D. Germline V lookup: CDR1 MNHNY, CDR2 SVGAGI (reference sequence). The CDR3 is made up of 14 amino acids. The V and J ends lost 5 bases and 7 bases respectively, with 12 bases between them. The CDR3 here is CASSVSSRNSPLHF. CDR3 coding DNA: TGTGCCAGCAGTGTCAGTTCCAGGAATTCACCCCTCCACTTT.

This clone was seen a few times. The V and J genes are TRBV7-3 and TRBJ2-2; D might be TRBD2 (6 bases). The CDR3 contains 13 residues. Deletions cut 6 bases from V and 4 bases from J, with 9 bases between. From germline, CDR1 is SGHTA and CDR2 FQGTGA. The chain's CDR3 is CASRRDLTGELFF. CDR3 nucleotide sequence: TGTGCCAGCAGGCGGGACCTCACCGGGGAGCTGTTTTTT.

Remarks on this clone: Other DNA variants within this sample encode the same CDR3. This chain uses TRBV7-6 with TRBJ2-7, with a possible D match to TRBD2 (6 bases). There are 14 residues in the CDR3. V lost 1 base, J lost 1 base, and 8 bases lay in between. Germline V gene data show CDR1 as SGHVS and CDR2 as FNYEAQ. The CDR3 loop reads CASSLEEGSYEQYF. CDR3 coding DNA: TGTGCCAGCAGCTTAGAGGAGGGGTCCTACGAGCAGTACTTC.

The CDR3 sequence: CASSLGGAYNEQFF. As DNA, the CDR3 is TGTGCCAGTAGTCTCGGCGGGGCCTACAATGAGCAGTTCTTC. V is TRBV19 and J is TRBJ2-1; weak D call: TRBD2 (6 bases). The length of the CDR3 is 14 residues. Trimming left V 5 bases short and J 2 bases short, with 10 bases between. Germline lookup yields CDR1 LNHDA and CDR2 SQIVND (reference sequence).

V usage is TRBV13 and J usage is TRBJ1-1; weak D call: TRBD1 (5 bases). This CDR3 contains 15 residues. Germline lookup yields CDR1 PRHDT and CDR2 FYEKMQ (reference sequence). Trimming stripped 8 bases from V and 3 bases from J, with 19 bases between. The CDR3 DNA sequence: TGTGCCAGCGGCAACCCTGGGGCTGGGGACACTGAAGCTTTCTTT. Its protein product is CASGNPGAGDTEAFF.

The genes are TRBV29-1 and TRBJ2-3; no firm D call. V lost 4 bases, J lost 2 bases, and 16 bases lay in between. The CDR3 extends over 15 amino acids. Germline V gives CDR1 SQVTM, CDR2 ANQGSEA. Written as DNA, the CDR3 is TGCAGCGTTGGAGAAGAACTTATGATCACAGATACGCAGTATTTT. Translation gives CSVGEELMITDTQYF.

The chain has TRBV11-3 and TRBJ2-5, with D hard to call. The CDR3 spans 15 residues. Trimming shortened V by 1 base and J by 1 base, and 10 bases separated the two germline ends. The germline gives CDR1 SGHNT, CDR2 YENEEA. CDR3 DNA: TGTGCCAGCAGCTTAGGTGACAAGGTCCAAGAGACCCAGTACTTC. Translating gives CASSLGDKVQETQYF.

This clone appeared a few times. The chain employs TRBV29-1 and TRBJ2-6, with 9 bases fitting TRBD1. The CDR3 is made up of 22 amino acids. The V and J ends lost 0 bases and 0 bases, in that order; junction bases with no gene match: 18. Germline assignment: CDR1 SQVTM and CDR2 ANQGSEA. CDR3: CSVEDPLSDRGSTLSGANVLTF. The CDR3 nucleotides are TGCAGCGTTGAAGATCCCCTATCCGACAGGGGGTCTACCCTCTCTGGGGCCAACGTCCTGACTTTC.